The rows below give T cell receptor beta chains drawn from one sample of a study of blood T cell repertoires in COVID-19. Clones were sequenced by immunoSEQ multiplex PCR, and TCRdb holds only the in-frame ones, with some missing. Of approximately 160,000 clones in the sample, about four fifths were seen once. The sequencing input was peripheral blood. These receptors were taken from a man between 18 and 29 years old with active or convalescent COVID-19. Both conserved end residues are trimmed from each CDR3. The order of the fields is D gene, V gene, J gene, CDR3 protein. The D gene is left open where the match is weak.

D gene: TRBD2; V gene: TRBV10-2; J gene: TRBJ2-1; CDR3 protein: ASSEEGTREQF
D gene: NA; V gene: TRBV4-3; J gene: TRBJ1-2; CDR3 protein: ASSQYSINRNNYGYT
D gene: NA; V gene: TRBV15; J gene: TRBJ2-5; CDR3 protein: ATSRGTQTTETQY
D gene: TRBD1; V gene: TRBV3-1/TRBV3-2; J gene: TRBJ1-1; CDR3 protein: ASSQDRSGGSLNTEAF
D gene: TRBD1; V gene: TRBV19; J gene: TRBJ1-1; CDR3 protein: ASSSTGDRTEAF
D gene: TRBD1; V gene: TRBV4-3; J gene: TRBJ2-7; CDR3 protein: ASSQDQGVGREQY
D gene: NA; V gene: TRBV15; J gene: TRBJ2-3; CDR3 protein: ATSSRADGITDTQY
D gene: NA; V gene: TRBV11-3; J gene: TRBJ2-1; CDR3 protein: ASSPGGTAYNEQF
D gene: NA; V gene: TRBV12-3/TRBV12-4; J gene: TRBJ2-7; CDR3 protein: ASSPLGYEQY
D gene: TRBD1; V gene: TRBV6-1; J gene: TRBJ1-4; CDR3 protein: ASSVRTGATNEKLF
D gene: NA; V gene: TRBV12-3/TRBV12-4; J gene: TRBJ1-1; CDR3 protein: ASRLTANTEAF
D gene: TRBD1; V gene: TRBV3-1/TRBV3-2; J gene: TRBJ1-2; CDR3 protein: ASTGDSRYGYT
D gene: TRBD1; V gene: TRBV5-4; J gene: TRBJ2-7; CDR3 protein: ASRRDRGPYEQY
D gene: TRBD1; V gene: TRBV12-5; J gene: TRBJ2-7; CDR3 protein: ASGLGQGAYEQY
D gene: NA; V gene: TRBV14; J gene: TRBJ1-1; CDR3 protein: ASSQDLGHLNTEAF
D gene: TRBD2; V gene: TRBV7-3; J gene: TRBJ2-7; CDR3 protein: ASSYLGLAGRDEQY
D gene: TRBD2; V gene: TRBV7-8; J gene: TRBJ2-3; CDR3 protein: ASSLRSLAGGLTDTQY
D gene: TRBD1; V gene: TRBV5-4; J gene: TRBJ1-2; CDR3 protein: ASSSIQGTGGYT
D gene: TRBD1; V gene: TRBV6-5; J gene: TRBJ2-1; CDR3 protein: ASSQAGQGNNEQF
D gene: NA; V gene: TRBV27; J gene: TRBJ2-7; CDR3 protein: ASSPGTAVYEQY
D gene: NA; V gene: TRBV28; J gene: TRBJ2-1; CDR3 protein: ASSSWGQSSYNEQF
D gene: NA; V gene: TRBV6-2/TRBV6-3; J gene: TRBJ2-1; CDR3 protein: ASSYGQGWSEQF
D gene: NA; V gene: TRBV19; J gene: TRBJ1-2; CDR3 protein: ASSIDFPDWYGYT
D gene: NA; V gene: TRBV21-1; J gene: TRBJ1-1; CDR3 protein: ASSTGPGQSNTEAF
D gene: TRBD1; V gene: TRBV7-9; J gene: TRBJ1-1; CDR3 protein: ASSPGGMTGAF
D gene: NA; V gene: TRBV7-2; J gene: TRBJ1-4; CDR3 protein: ASSTSGVEKLF
D gene: TRBD1; V gene: TRBV10-2; J gene: TRBJ1-1; CDR3 protein: ASSVTGHTEAF
D gene: NA; V gene: TRBV5-1; J gene: TRBJ2-7; CDR3 protein: ASSRPETYEQY
D gene: TRBD1; V gene: TRBV6-5; J gene: TRBJ2-1; CDR3 protein: ASEDRGRADEQF
D gene: TRBD1; V gene: TRBV5-1; J gene: TRBJ1-2; CDR3 protein: ASSRGQAHT
D gene: NA; V gene: TRBV2; J gene: TRBJ2-1; CDR3 protein: ASTGPRGGRTTYNEQF
D gene: NA; V gene: TRBV2; J gene: TRBJ1-2; CDR3 protein: ASSRGSSTINYGYT
D gene: TRBD2; V gene: TRBV9; J gene: TRBJ2-1; CDR3 protein: ASSVLPVGLAGNEQF
D gene: TRBD1; V gene: TRBV6-6; J gene: TRBJ1-5; CDR3 protein: ASSYDRGGLGPQH
D gene: NA; V gene: TRBV7-9; J gene: TRBJ2-5; CDR3 protein: ASSLVQGLAETQY
D gene: NA; V gene: TRBV12-2; J gene: TRBJ2-2; CDR3 protein: ASRSRLAWIGELF
D gene: TRBD1; V gene: TRBV29-1; J gene: TRBJ1-5; CDR3 protein: SVTTGVGQPQH
D gene: NA; V gene: TRBV10-3; J gene: TRBJ1-4; CDR3 protein: AISEDGTANEKLF
D gene: TRBD1; V gene: TRBV6-5; J gene: TRBJ1-5; CDR3 protein: ASRRDRGNQRAQH
D gene: NA; V gene: TRBV6-1; J gene: TRBJ1-5; CDR3 protein: ASRSTSDQPQH
D gene: NA; V gene: TRBV6-4; J gene: TRBJ1-1; CDR3 protein: ASQMEPRGTEAF
D gene: TRBD1; V gene: TRBV6-1; J gene: TRBJ1-2; CDR3 protein: ASSEGTGVNYGYT
D gene: TRBD1; V gene: TRBV5-4; J gene: TRBJ1-4; CDR3 protein: ASSFRTGEGAKLF
D gene: TRBD1; V gene: TRBV10-2; J gene: TRBJ1-2; CDR3 protein: ASRRDRNYGYT
D gene: TRBD2; V gene: TRBV11-1; J gene: TRBJ2-1; CDR3 protein: ASSQQLAGVGNEQF
D gene: NA; V gene: TRBV5-5; J gene: TRBJ1-5; CDR3 protein: ASSTRQAQPQH
D gene: TRBD1; V gene: TRBV2; J gene: TRBJ2-3; CDR3 protein: ASRQTGGNADTQY
D gene: NA; V gene: TRBV21-1; J gene: TRBJ2-1; CDR3 protein: ASSTGTAYNEQF
D gene: NA; V gene: TRBV5-6; J gene: TRBJ2-7; CDR3 protein: ASSLVLGAVEQY
D gene: NA; V gene: TRBV9; J gene: TRBJ2-3; CDR3 protein: ASSVGLASTDTQY
D gene: NA; V gene: TRBV7-2; J gene: TRBJ1-5; CDR3 protein: ASSLVGARYSNQPQH
D gene: NA; V gene: TRBV2; J gene: TRBJ1-5; CDR3 protein: ASSRILQVTSQPQH
D gene: TRBD1; V gene: TRBV6-2/TRBV6-3; J gene: TRBJ1-2; CDR3 protein: ASSYSPGQGDGYT
D gene: TRBD1; V gene: TRBV11-2; J gene: TRBJ2-2; CDR3 protein: ASGRDRGRAGELF
D gene: NA; V gene: TRBV9; J gene: TRBJ2-7; CDR3 protein: ASSVGVGTGIR